Listed here is a single TCR beta chain. The target antigen is unknown. Sequencing used immunoSEQ multiplex PCR; TCRdb keeps in-frame clones, though not all of them. The data show about 29,000 clones, with more than 75% seen just once and roughly 14% held by the top ten. CD4+ T cells from unexposed donors were obtained before the COVID-19 pandemic (2011-2018). The cells were cultured for around ten days before CD4+ T cells were isolated. V trimming: 5 bases; J trimming: 8 bases; junction bases outside the gene matches: 7. The CDR3 has 14 residues. Germline V gene data show CDR1 as SGHTA and CDR2 as FQGNSA. This sample is part of a study of CD4 T cells in relation to SARS-CoV-2 and coronaviruses.

The J gene is TRBJ1-2, the V gene TRBV7-2; 11 nucleotides line up with TRBD1. This clonotype was sampled from a human donor in good health. Sequenced: CD4+ T cells from PBMCs, cultured in vitro. CDR3 region: CASSPWTGGVGYTF. Here the CDR3 DNA reads TGTGCCAGCAGCCCATGGACAGGGGGCGTAGGCTACACCTTC.